This entry lists 13 T cell receptor beta chains sequenced from one sample in a study of blood T cell repertoires in COVID-19. Assay used: immunoSEQ multiplex PCR; TCRdb lists only in-frame clones, some missing. The sample contains more than 85,000 clones, around nine tenths of which appear only once. Sequencing was done on a sample of peripheral blood. All receptors derive from a man between 45 and 60 years old with COVID-19, enrolled during active disease.

V gene TRBV4-1 combines with J gene TRBJ2-1; the match to TRBD2 covers 9 bases. The CDR3 has 15 residues. The junction had 4 bases not matched to a gene; V was cut back by 1 base and J by 6 bases. Germline V gives CDR1 MGHRA, CDR2 YSYEKL. The CDR3 DNA is TGCGCCAGCAGCCAAGCGCGGGGGGGCGTCAATGAGCAGTTCTTC. This gives the protein CASSQARGGVNEQFF.

In its sample, this clone was seen once. The rearrangement uses TRBV12-5 and TRBJ1-3; D ambiguous. The CDR3 covers 18 residues. Germline V gives CDR1 LGHNT, CDR2 FRNRAP. V shed 3 bases and J shed 3 bases, with 21 bases lying between them. CDR3 protein: CASGLISPSRRFGNTIYF. CDR3 DNA sequence: TGTGCTAGTGGTTTAATATCGCCCTCGAGGAGGTTTGGAAACACCATATATTTT.

CDR3 in DNA: TGTGCCAGCAGTGAAAGGGGCATGAACACTGAAGCTTTCTTT. The encoded protein is CASSERGMNTEAFF. This chain connects TRBV6-1 to TRBJ1-1; possibly TRBD1 for D (5 bases). The CDR3 loop spans 14 amino acids. From germline, CDR1 is MNHNS and CDR2 SASEGT. The V gene lost 2 bases and the J gene lost 0 bases, with 7 bases spanning the gap.

Only one count was recorded for this clone. The chain couples TRBV18 to TRBJ2-5; TRBD2 agrees at 13 bases. CDR3 length: 16 residues. Trimming cost V 4 bases and J 4 bases; bases outside gene matches: 6. Germline V lookup: CDR1 KGHSH, CDR2 LQKENI. The CDR3 here is CASSRTSGGASETQYF. The CDR3 nucleotides are TGTGCCAGCTCACGAACTAGCGGGGGGGCCTCAGAGACCCAGTACTTC.

The chain couples TRBV3-1 (or the pseudogene TRBV3-2) to TRBJ1-5, with TRBD1 matching 7 bases. Unmatched junction bases numbered 1, after V lost 1 base and J lost 1 base. CDR3 length: 15 residues. Germline V gene sequence: CDR1 LGHDT, CDR2 YNNKEL (reference sequence). The CDR3, as DNA: TGTGCCAGCAGCCAAGGACAGGGCAGCAATCAGCCCCAGCATTTT. Its translation is CASSQGQGSNQPQHF.

The chain joins TRBV10-3 to TRBJ1-2; D uncertain. Germline loops: CDR1 ENHRY, CDR2 SYGVKD. Trimming pared 4 bases from V and 1 base from J, leaving 19 bases between. The CDR3 covers 17 residues. The CDR3 spells CAISGGEADAINYGYTF. The CDR3 DNA follows: TGTGCCATCAGTGGAGGTGAGGCAGACGCCATTAACTATGGCTACACCTTC.

The chain recombines TRBV4-3 with TRBJ2-3; D is perhaps TRBD1 (6 bases). V lost 4 bases and J 2 bases, leaving 16 bases between the germline ends. The CDR3 has 16 amino acids. Per germline, CDR1 LGHNA and CDR2 YSLEER. CDR3 sequence (DNA): TGCGCCAGCAGCCGCGTCTGGGCAGGGGACACAGATACGCAGTATTTT. Translated, it gives CASSRVWAGDTDTQYF.

The chain links TRBV2 to TRBJ2-7; 11 nucleotides align to TRBD2. Trimming removed 7 bases from V and 7 bases from J; junction bases left unmatched: 12. The CDR3 loop spans 15 amino acids. In germline, CDR1 is SNHLY, CDR2 FYNNEI. In DNA form, the CDR3 reads TGTGCCAGCACGGCTAGCGGGGGGACTTCGGGGGAGCAGTACTTC. This gives the protein CASTASGGTSGEQYF.

The V call is TRBV28, the J call TRBJ1-2; D is ambiguous. V was shortened by 5 bases and J by 2 bases, with 12 bases between the two germline ends. This CDR3 has 14 amino acids. The germline V gene encodes CDR1 MDHEN and CDR2 SYDVKM. The CDR3, as DNA: TGTGCCAGCAGTCTTCGCGGGGAGAACTATGGCTACACCTTC. Translated: CASSLRGENYGYTF.

This chain uses TRBV4-2 with TRBJ2-2; D is uncertain. Trimming took off 1 base at V and 0 bases at J, with 15 bases between the two ends. Germline V gene lookup returns CDR1 LGHNA and CDR2 YNFKEQ. The CDR3 runs to 18 residues. The CDR3 loop reads CASSQVQEAYSNTGELFF. The CDR3 coding sequence is TGTGCCAGCAGCCAAGTTCAAGAAGCTTACTCGAACACCGGGGAGCTGTTTTTT.

This clone was counted a single time. This sequence joins TRBV3-1 (or the pseudogene TRBV3-2) and TRBJ1-3; the D is unclear. CDR3 length: 12 residues. The V gene's germline CDR1 is LGHDT and CDR2 YNNKEL (reference sequence). With 4 bases removed from V and 9 bases from J, the gap between germline ends came to 10 bases. Here the CDR3 DNA reads TGTGCCAGCAGCCTCGAACGGGGCACCATATATTTT. Its protein product is CASSLERGTIYF.

V gene TRBV28 combines with J gene TRBJ1-6; D call uncertain. The germline V gene has CDR1 MDHEN and CDR2 SYDVKM. V gave up 6 bases and J gave up 0 bases, with 12 bases separating them. The CDR3 length is 16 residues. The CDR3 DNA is TGTGCCAGCAGGAGAGGGCGGAGCTCCTATAATTCACCCCTCCACTTT. It encodes CASRRGRSSYNSPLHF.

The chain joins TRBV7-2 to TRBJ2-7; no clear D gene. The CDR3 has 12 residues. Germline CDR1 SGHTA, CDR2 FQGNSA. The V end was cut by 5 bases, the J end by 3 bases, with 8 bases between. CDR3 region: CASSHTIYEQYF. CDR3 bases: TGTGCCAGCAGCCACACCATCTACGAGCAGTACTTC.